A single T cell receptor beta chain is shown here with its context. The data stem from a study of cytotoxic CD8 clonotypes in ibrutinib-treated CLL. Libraries were prepared by immunoSEQ multiplex PCR; TCRdb keeps only in-frame clonotypes and omits some of them. The repertoire includes around 140,000 clones, 75% to 90% of them detected once, and over 2% sits in the top ten. Germline V gene data show CDR1 as SGDLS and CDR2 as YYNGEE. Trimming took off 4 bases at V and 2 bases at J, with 9 bases between the two ends. This CDR3 spans 14 amino acids. This chain joins TRBV9 and TRBJ2-2; D uncertain. The sample in question was PBMCs, obtained after 24 months of ibrutinib treatment. This TCR derives from a human donor with chronic lymphocytic leukemia. CDR3 DNA sequence: TGTGCCAGCAGCTCCGCTTTCAACACCGGGGAGCTGTTTTTT. Translated, it gives CASSSAFNTGELFF.